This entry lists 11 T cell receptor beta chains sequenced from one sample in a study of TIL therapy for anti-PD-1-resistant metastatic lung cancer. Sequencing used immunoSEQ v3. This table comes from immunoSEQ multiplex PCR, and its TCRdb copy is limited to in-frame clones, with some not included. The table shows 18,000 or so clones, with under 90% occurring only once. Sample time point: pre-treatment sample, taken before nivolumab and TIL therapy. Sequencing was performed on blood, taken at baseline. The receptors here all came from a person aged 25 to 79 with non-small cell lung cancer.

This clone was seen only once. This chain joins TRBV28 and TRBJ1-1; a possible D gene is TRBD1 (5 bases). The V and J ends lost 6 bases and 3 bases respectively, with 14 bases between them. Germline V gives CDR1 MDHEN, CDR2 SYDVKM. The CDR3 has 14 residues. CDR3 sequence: CASRPGSVDTEAFF. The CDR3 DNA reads TGTGCCAGCAGACCAGGGAGTGTAGACACTGAAGCTTTCTTT.

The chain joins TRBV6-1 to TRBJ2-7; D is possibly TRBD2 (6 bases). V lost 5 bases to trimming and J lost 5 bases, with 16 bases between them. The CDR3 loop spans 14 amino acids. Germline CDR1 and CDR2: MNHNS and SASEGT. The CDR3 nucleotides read TGTGCCAGCAGTTGGGGGGACTCCCGGAACGAGCAGTACTTC. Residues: CASSWGDSRNEQYF.

The chain's CDR3 is CASSPMQNSDEQYF. The DNA for the CDR3 is TGTGCCAGCTCACCAATGCAGAATTCCGACGAGCAGTACTTC. This chain connects TRBV18 to TRBJ2-7; D call uncertain. Trimming removed 2 bases at V and 5 bases at J, with 13 bases between. This CDR3 spans 14 amino acids. CDR1 and CDR2 (germline): KGHSH, LQKENI.

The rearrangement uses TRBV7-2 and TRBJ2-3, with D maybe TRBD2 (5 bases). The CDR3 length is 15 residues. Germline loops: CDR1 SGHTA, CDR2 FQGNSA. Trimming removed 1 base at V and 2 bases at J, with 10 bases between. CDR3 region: CASSLGFGVTDTQYF. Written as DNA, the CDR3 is TGTGCCAGCAGCTTAGGATTCGGGGTCACAGATACGCAGTATTTT.

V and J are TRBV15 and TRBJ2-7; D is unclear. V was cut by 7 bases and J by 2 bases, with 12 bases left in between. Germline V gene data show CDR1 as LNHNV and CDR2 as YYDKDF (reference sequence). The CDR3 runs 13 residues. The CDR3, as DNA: TGTGCCACCACGGACGGGTATGCCTACGAGCAGTACTTC. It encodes CATTDGYAYEQYF.

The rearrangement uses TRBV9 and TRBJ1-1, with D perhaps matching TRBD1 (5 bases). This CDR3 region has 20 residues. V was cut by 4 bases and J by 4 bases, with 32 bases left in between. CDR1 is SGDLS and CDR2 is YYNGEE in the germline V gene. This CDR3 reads CASSPQTRGGTRPSSTEAFF. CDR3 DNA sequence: TGTGCCAGCAGCCCTCAAACCCGGGGGGGAACAAGGCCGTCCAGCACTGAAGCTTTCTTT.

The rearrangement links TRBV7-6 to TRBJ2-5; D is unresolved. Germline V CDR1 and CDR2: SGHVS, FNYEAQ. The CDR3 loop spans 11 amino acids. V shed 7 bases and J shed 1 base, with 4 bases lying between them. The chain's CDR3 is CASTTQETQYF. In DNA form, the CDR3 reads TGTGCCAGCACCACCCAAGAGACCCAGTACTTC.

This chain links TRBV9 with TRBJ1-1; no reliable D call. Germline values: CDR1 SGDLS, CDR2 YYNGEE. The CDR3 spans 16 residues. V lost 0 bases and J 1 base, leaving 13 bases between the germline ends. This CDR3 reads CASSVVKETWNTEAFF. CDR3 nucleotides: TGTGCCAGCAGCGTAGTAAAAGAGACCTGGAACACTGAAGCTTTCTTT.

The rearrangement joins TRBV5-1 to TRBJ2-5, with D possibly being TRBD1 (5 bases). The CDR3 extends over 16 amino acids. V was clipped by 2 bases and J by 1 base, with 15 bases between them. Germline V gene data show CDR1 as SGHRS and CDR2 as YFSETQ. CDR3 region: CASSFGFRTIQETQYF. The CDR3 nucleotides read TGCGCCAGCAGCTTCGGATTCCGGACAATCCAAGAGACCCAGTACTTC.

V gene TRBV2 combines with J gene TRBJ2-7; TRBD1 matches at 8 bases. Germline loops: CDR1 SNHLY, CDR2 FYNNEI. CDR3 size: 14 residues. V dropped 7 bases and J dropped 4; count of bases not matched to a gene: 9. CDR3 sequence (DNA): TGTGCCAGCAAGGTCCGGACAGGGAAATACGAGCAGTACTTC. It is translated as CASKVRTGKYEQYF.

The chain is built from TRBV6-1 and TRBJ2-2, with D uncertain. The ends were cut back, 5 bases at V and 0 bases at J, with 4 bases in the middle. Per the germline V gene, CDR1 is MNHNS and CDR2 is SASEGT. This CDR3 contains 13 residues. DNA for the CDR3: TGTGCCAGCAGTTCCACGAACACCGGGGAGCTGTTTTTT. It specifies CASSSTNTGELFF.